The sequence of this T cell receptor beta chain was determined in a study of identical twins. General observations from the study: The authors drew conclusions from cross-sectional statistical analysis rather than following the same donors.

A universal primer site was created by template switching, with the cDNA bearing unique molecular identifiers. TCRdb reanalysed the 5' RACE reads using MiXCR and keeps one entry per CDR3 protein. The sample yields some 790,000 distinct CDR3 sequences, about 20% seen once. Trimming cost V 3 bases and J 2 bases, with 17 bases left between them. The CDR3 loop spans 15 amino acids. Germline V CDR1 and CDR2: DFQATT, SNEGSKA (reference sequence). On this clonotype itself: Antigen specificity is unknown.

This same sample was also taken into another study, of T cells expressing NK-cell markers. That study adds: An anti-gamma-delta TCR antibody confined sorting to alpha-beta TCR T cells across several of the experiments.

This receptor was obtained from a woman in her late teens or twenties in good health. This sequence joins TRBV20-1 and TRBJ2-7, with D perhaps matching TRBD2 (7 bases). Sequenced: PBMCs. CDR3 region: CSASRGGRSPYEQYF. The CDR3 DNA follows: TGCAGTGCTAGTAGGGGGGGGCGTTCCCCCTACGAGCAGTACTTC.